The clone carrying this T cell receptor (beta chain) was counted once. This sample is part of a study of blood T cell repertoires in COVID-19. CDR1 LNHDA and CDR2 SQIVND come from the germline V gene (reference sequence). The length of the CDR3 is 13 residues. V shed 7 bases and J shed 6 bases, with 15 bases lying between them. Clones were sequenced by immunoSEQ multiplex PCR, and TCRdb holds only the in-frame ones, with some missing. Among 400,000 or so clones listed, around 84% were seen once. V and J are TRBV19 and TRBJ1-2, with a possible D match to TRBD1 (5 bases). The sample comprised peripheral blood. The TCR sequence derives from a human donor in a cohort sampled during active COVID-19. CDR3 residues: CASMAGRANGYTF. In DNA, the CDR3 is TGTGCCAGTATGGCCGGCAGGGCAAATGGCTACACCTTC. The entire variable domain, with the rest obtained from reference TRBV19 and TRBJ1-2, is as follows: DGGITQSPKYLFRKEGQNVTLSCEQNLNHDAMYWYRQDPGQGLRLIYYSQIVNDFQKGDIAEGYSVSREKKESFPLTVTSAQKNPTAFYLCASMAGRANGYTFGSGTRLTVV.